What follows is one T cell receptor (beta chain) and its context. Antigen unknown. TCR beta VDJ and CDR3 were profiled, and genomic DNA was the template. TCRdb re-analysed the reads in MiXCR, keeping a single row per CDR3 protein. In the table there are some 280,000 distinct CDR3 sequences, approximately 56% of which are singletons. Germline V CDR1 and CDR2: WNHNN, SYGVQD (reference sequence). V was trimmed by 1 base and J by 3 bases, leaving 13 bases between them. The CDR3 has 16 residues. The data are from a study of CD8+CD57+ T cells in acquired aplastic anemia. Study-wide results and limits: The same twenty-nine CD8+ CDR3 sequences occurred in patients and in controls. CD8+ Simpson's diversity showed no significant patient-control difference.

The J gene is TRBJ1-5, the V gene TRBV10-1, with a tentative D call TRBD1 (6 bases). The clonotype was recovered from a human donor with severe aplastic anemia or a healthy control (not recorded which). The sequencing input was sorted CD4+, CD8+, or CD8+CD57+ T cells (not recorded which) from PBMCs. CDR3 sequence: CASSEWVRGFNQPQHF. The CDR3 bases are TGCGCCAGCAGTGAGTGGGTCAGGGGATTCAATCAGCCCCAGCATTTT.